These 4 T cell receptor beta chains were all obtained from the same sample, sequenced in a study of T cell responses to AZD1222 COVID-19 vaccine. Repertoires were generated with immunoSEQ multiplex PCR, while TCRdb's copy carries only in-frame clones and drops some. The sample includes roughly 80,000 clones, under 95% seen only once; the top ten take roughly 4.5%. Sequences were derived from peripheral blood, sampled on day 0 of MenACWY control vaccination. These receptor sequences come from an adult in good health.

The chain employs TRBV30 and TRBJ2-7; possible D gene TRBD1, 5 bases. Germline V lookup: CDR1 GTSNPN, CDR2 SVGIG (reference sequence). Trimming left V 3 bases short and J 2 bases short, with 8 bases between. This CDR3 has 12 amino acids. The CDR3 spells CAWRDTPYEQYF. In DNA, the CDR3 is TGTGCCTGGAGGGACACCCCCTACGAGCAGTACTTC.

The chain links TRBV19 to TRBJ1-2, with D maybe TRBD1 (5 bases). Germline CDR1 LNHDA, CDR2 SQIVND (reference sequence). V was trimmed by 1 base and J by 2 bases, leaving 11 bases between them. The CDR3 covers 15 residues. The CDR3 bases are TGTGCCAGTAGTATAGGTTCAGGGACGAACTATGGCTACACCTTC. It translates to CASSIGSGTNYGYTF.

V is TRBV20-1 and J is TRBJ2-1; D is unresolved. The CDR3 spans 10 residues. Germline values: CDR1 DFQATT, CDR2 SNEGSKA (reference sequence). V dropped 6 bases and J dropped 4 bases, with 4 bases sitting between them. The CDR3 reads CSAFYNEQFF. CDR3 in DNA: TGCAGTGCCTTTTACAATGAGCAGTTCTTC.

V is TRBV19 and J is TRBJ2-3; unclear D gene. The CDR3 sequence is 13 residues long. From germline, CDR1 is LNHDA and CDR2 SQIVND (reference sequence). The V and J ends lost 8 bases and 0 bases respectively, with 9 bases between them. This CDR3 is CASWGESTDTQYF. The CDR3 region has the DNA TGTGCCAGTTGGGGTGAAAGCACAGATACGCAGTATTTT.